A single TCR beta chain is shown here with its context. The V gene's germline CDR1 is SNHLY and CDR2 FYNNEI. J lost 4 bases, V lost 0 bases, and 6 bases had no gene match. The CDR3 has 16 residues. These data belong to a study of blood T cell repertoires in COVID-19. Method: immunoSEQ multiplex PCR; TCRdb's copy keeps in-frame clones and lacks some. The repertoire has 120,000 to 150,000 clones, around 81% of them found once; the top ten carry around 7.8%. What was sequenced was peripheral blood. This TCR was recovered from a human donor in a cohort sampled during active COVID-19. The chain carries TRBV2 and TRBJ2-7; 10 nucleotides line up with TRBD2. The CDR3 DNA reads TGTGCCAGCAGTGAAGCAAAAGCGGGGGGGCAATACGAGCAGTACTTC. Translated: CASSEAKAGGQYEQYF.